The 32 T cell receptor beta chains in this list originate from one sample, sequenced in a study of CD8 T cells in Susac syndrome. Roughly 0.45 to 1 ug RNA was reverse transcribed with random hexamers. TCRdb redid the calling of the immunoSEQ multiplex PCR reads with MiXCR, one entry per CDR3 protein. Here the sample spans around 180,000 distinct CDR3 sequences, more than 90% being singletons. Input material: CD4+ T cells from PBMCs. The receptors were gathered from a human donor with multiple sclerosis.

The chain combines TRBV29-1 with TRBJ2-5; 10 bases are a match to TRBD2. Unmatched junction bases numbered 2, after V lost 5 bases and J lost 5 bases. Looked up from germline, CDR1 is SQVTM and CDR2 is ANQGSEA. There are 12 residues in the CDR3. The CDR3 DNA follows: TGCAGCGTTAGCGGGGGGGCCGAGACCCAGTACTTC. Amino acid sequence: CSVSGGAETQYF.

The chain joins TRBV5-6 to TRBJ1-2, with 8 bases lining up with TRBD1. CDR1 and CDR2 from the germline V gene are SGHDT and YYEEEE. The CDR3 has 20 amino acids. The junction had 26 bases not matched to a gene; V was cut back by 4 bases and J by 6 bases. For the CDR3, the DNA is TGTGCCAGCAGCATCTACTTACCCGACAGGGGACGAGGTTCTTTCGATGGCTACACCTTC. This translates into CASSIYLPDRGRGSFDGYTF.

This sequence joins TRBV10-2 and TRBJ2-1; 8 bases are a match to TRBD2. Germline lookup yields CDR1 WSHSY and CDR2 SAAADI. CDR3 length: 17 residues. V lost 3 bases and J lost 4; bases outside the gene matches: 11. The CDR3 is CASSDRLAGGSYNEQFF. The CDR3 DNA reads TGCGCCAGCAGTGACAGACTTGCGGGGGGTAGTTACAATGAGCAGTTCTTC.

The genes are TRBV4-1 and TRBJ2-1; no firm D call. The CDR3 runs 15 residues. Germline lookup yields CDR1 MGHRA and CDR2 YSYEKL. V was trimmed by 0 bases and J by 0 bases, leaving 6 bases between them. The CDR3, as DNA: TGCGCCAGCAGCCAAGAGTCGAGCTCCTACAATGAGCAGTTCTTC. This gives the protein CASSQESSSYNEQFF.

The CDR3 DNA reads as TGTGCCAGCAGCTCCTTCACCTACGAGCAGTACTTC. Encoded protein: CASSSFTYEQYF. V gene TRBV28 combines with J gene TRBJ2-7; no firm D call. The V gene lost 6 bases and the J gene lost 2 bases, with 8 bases spanning the gap. Germline lookup yields CDR1 MDHEN and CDR2 SYDVKM. CDR3 length equals 12 residues.

In DNA, the CDR3 is TGTGCCAGCCGCCCGACAGGGACTAATGAAAAACTGTTTTTT. It is translated as CASRPTGTNEKLFF. V gene TRBV12-3 or TRBV12-4 combines with J gene TRBJ1-4, with 7 bases fitting TRBD1. CDR3 length: 14 amino acids. Losses at the gene ends were 8 bases for V and 2 bases for J; bases not matched to a gene: 5.

This chain connects TRBV6-6 to TRBJ2-1; TRBD2 is a possible D gene (5 bases). The germline V gene has CDR1 MNHNY and CDR2 SVGAGI (reference sequence). V lost 1 base to trimming and J lost 4 bases, with 5 bases between them. The CDR3 contains 13 residues. CDR3 sequence (DNA): TGTGCCAGCAGTTACTGGGAGTACAATGAGCAGTTCTTC. Translating it yields CASSYWEYNEQFF.

CDR3 in DNA: TGTGCCAGCACCCAGGCAGGGGGCGCGGGAATGGGTGGCTACACCTTC. Its translation: CASTQAGGAGMGGYTF. The V call is TRBV28, the J call TRBJ1-2, with 8 nucleotides matching TRBD1. The CDR3 covers 16 residues. Unmatched junction bases numbered 17, after V lost 7 bases and J lost 7 bases. The germline V gene encodes CDR1 MDHEN and CDR2 SYDVKM.

The genes are TRBV4-2 and TRBJ2-2; D is ambiguous. Germline CDR1 and CDR2: LGHNA and YNFKEQ. The CDR3 has 15 amino acids. V dropped 4 bases and J dropped 10 bases, with 19 bases sitting between them. This CDR3 is CASSLVDGSMEELFF. CDR3 coding DNA: TGTGCCAGCAGCCTCGTCGATGGTTCGATGGAGGAGCTGTTTTTT.

This clonotype came up once. The CDR3, as DNA: TGTGCCAGCACCGTGGACAGGGGGCGATTGAATGAGCAGTTCTTC. Translated, it gives CASTVDRGRLNEQFF. This rearrangement joins TRBV28 to TRBJ2-1, with 11 bases fitting TRBD1. Germline V gives CDR1 MDHEN, CDR2 SYDVKM. This CDR3 has 15 residues. The V and J ends lost 7 bases and 7 bases, in that order; junction bases with no gene match: 9. Full variable domain (remainder filled in from reference TRBV28 and TRBJ2-1): DVKVTQSSRYLVKRTGEKVFLECVQDMDHENMFWYRQDPGLGLRLIYFSYDVKMKEKGDIPEGYSVSREKKERFSLILESASTNQTSMYLCASTVDRGRLNEQFFGPGTRLTVL.

J is TRBJ2-1 and V is TRBV9, with D maybe TRBD2 (6 bases). The germline CDR1 and CDR2 sequences are SGDLS and YYNGEE. V dropped 0 bases and J dropped 9 bases, with 19 bases sitting between them. This CDR3 spans 16 amino acids. CDR3 bases: TGTGCCAGCAGCGTAGGCGGGATCACTTACACTACTGAGCAGTTCTTC. It specifies CASSVGGITYTTEQFF.

CDR3 loop: CASTLREDYGNGYTF. In DNA, the CDR3 is TGTGCCAGCACACTTAGAGAAGATTATGGAAATGGCTACACCTTC. V is TRBV12-3 or TRBV12-4 and J is TRBJ1-2; unclear D gene. V shed 7 bases and J shed 6 bases, with 21 bases lying between them. This CDR3 region has 15 residues.

This chain connects TRBV4-3 to TRBJ1-2; tentatively, D is TRBD1 (5 bases). Per the germline V gene, CDR1 is LGHNA and CDR2 is YSLEER. The CDR3 totals 15 residues. The V end lost 0 bases, the J end lost 10 bases, and 18 bases lay between the germline ends. The CDR3 DNA reads as TGCGCCAGCAGCCAAGATACACAGGTTTTAAACTTCTACACCTTC. Residues: CASSQDTQVLNFYTF.

The rearrangement links TRBV30 to TRBJ1-1; D may be TRBD1 (6 bases). CDR3 length: 14 amino acids. V gave up 2 bases and J gave up 1 base, with 11 bases separating them. Germline assignment: CDR1 GTSNPN and CDR2 SVGIG (reference sequence). The CDR3 DNA follows: TGTGCCTGGAGTACGTGGGGGGCGAACACTGAAGCTTTCTTT. Translation: CAWSTWGANTEAFF.

The chain carries TRBV7-3 and TRBJ1-5, with TRBD1 identical over 11 bases. Looked up from germline, CDR1 is SGHTA and CDR2 is FQGTGA. The CDR3 loop spans 15 amino acids. V lost 4 bases to trimming and J lost 4 bases; unmatched junction nucleotides: 3. The CDR3 is CASSSGQGANQPQHF. The DNA for the CDR3 is TGTGCCAGCAGCTCCGGACAGGGGGCTAATCAGCCCCAGCATTTT.

Here the CDR3 DNA reads TGTGCCACAGCGGGGGAGTTAGTACCGGGAGAGACCCAGTACTTC. The encoded protein is CATAGELVPGETQYF. The V gene is TRBV24-1, the J gene TRBJ2-5, with 8 bases that match TRBD2. Germline-derived CDR1 and CDR2 are KGHDR and SFDVKD. After removal of 10 bases from V and 4 bases from J, the junction contained 13 bases not matched to a gene. CDR3 length: 15 residues.

The V call is TRBV12-3 or TRBV12-4, the J call TRBJ1-1; possible D gene TRBD1, 5 bases. This CDR3 is 13 amino acids long. V dropped 7 bases and J dropped 8 bases, with 17 bases sitting between them. The CDR3: CASTSVGRLEAFF. The DNA of the CDR3 is TGTGCCAGCACCTCTGTGGGACGGCTAGAAGCTTTCTTT.

This chain joins TRBV29-1 and TRBJ2-1; D perhaps matches TRBD1 (6 bases). The CDR3 has 14 residues. Germline V gene lookup returns CDR1 SQVTM and CDR2 ANQGSEA. V dropped 3 bases and J dropped 2 bases, with 11 bases sitting between them. CDR3 region: CSVEAGQPYNEQFF. For the CDR3, the DNA is TGCAGCGTTGAGGCCGGACAGCCCTACAATGAGCAGTTCTTC.

This clonotype showed up just a few times. The chain links TRBV27 to TRBJ1-2; tentative D call: TRBD1 (5 bases). Trimming took 2 bases from V and 3 from J, leaving 7 bases between them. Per germline, CDR1 MNHEY and CDR2 SMNVEV (reference sequence). The CDR3 has 13 amino acids. Here the CDR3 reads CASSLQGDYGYTF. The CDR3 DNA follows: TGTGCCAGCAGTTTACAGGGTGACTATGGCTACACCTTC.

This clonotype was counted a single time. The DNA of the CDR3 is TGCAGTGCTAGAGATCCGAAGACAGGGGGCCGAACTGAAGCTTTCTTT. It encodes CSARDPKTGGRTEAFF. V usage is TRBV20-1 and J usage is TRBJ1-1; 10 bases map to TRBD1. Germline trimming cut 0 bases from V and 5 bases from J; bases unmatched to any gene: 9. The CDR3 has 16 residues. CDR1 DFQATT and CDR2 SNEGSKA come from the germline V gene (reference sequence).

This clonotype was counted once. V and J are TRBV30 and TRBJ2-7; D gene uncertain. Germline V gene data show CDR1 as GTSNPN and CDR2 as SVGIG (reference sequence). V was trimmed by 4 bases and J by 0 bases, leaving 7 bases between them. This CDR3 is built from 12 residues. DNA for the CDR3: TGTGCCTGGAATGTAGGCTCCTACGAGCAGTACTTC. It translates to CAWNVGSYEQYF.

The V and J genes are TRBV20-1 and TRBJ1-1; D unclear. Germline V gene sequence: CDR1 DFQATT, CDR2 SNEGSKA (reference sequence). This CDR3 is built from 11 residues. The V end lost 5 bases, the J end lost 11 bases, and 15 bases lay between the germline ends. This CDR3 is CSARRMGEAFF. The CDR3, as DNA: TGCAGTGCTCGTCGGATGGGTGAGGCTTTCTTT.

This chain uses TRBV29-1 with TRBJ2-1; D is uncertain. The CDR3 spans 12 residues. V was pared by 6 bases and J by 2 bases, with 8 bases between. Germline V gene data show CDR1 as SQVTM and CDR2 as ANQGSEA. The DNA for the CDR3 is TGCAGCGTCGAGCGAACCTACAATGAGCAGTTCTTC. It specifies CSVERTYNEQFF.

This chain uses TRBV14 with TRBJ2-3, with a tentative D call TRBD1 (6 bases). CDR3 size: 14 residues. V was shortened by 5 bases and J by 1 base, with 10 bases between the two germline ends. Germline loops: CDR1 SGHDN, CDR2 FVKESK. In DNA form, the CDR3 reads TGTGCCAGCAGCTGGGGGCCCGGCACAGATACGCAGTATTTT. Residues: CASSWGPGTDTQYF.

This chain connects TRBV11-1 to TRBJ2-4; 7 bases map to TRBD2. The ends lost 6 bases at V and 8 bases at J; junction bases unmatched: 7. The CDR3 spans 13 residues. The germline CDR1 and CDR2 sequences are SGHAT and FQDESV (reference sequence). The CDR3 DNA reads TGTGCCAGCAGGCGTGAGGGGAGGGACATTCAGTACTTC. The encoded protein is CASRREGRDIQYF.

This chain links TRBV5-6 with TRBJ1-2; D perhaps matches TRBD1 (5 bases). The germline V gene encodes CDR1 SGHDT and CDR2 YYEEEE. Deletions cut 5 bases from V and 8 bases from J, with 16 bases between. This CDR3 comprises 13 residues. The CDR3 DNA follows: TGTGCCAGCAGACCAGGGTTTGAGCGCGGCTACACCTTC. It specifies CASRPGFERGYTF.

The DNA of the CDR3 is TGTGCCAGCAAGGGGGACGCCGGGGAGCTGTTTTTT. Amino acid sequence: CASKGDAGELFF. The chain employs TRBV6-6 and TRBJ2-2, with D possibly matching TRBD1 (6 bases). V lost 7 bases and J lost 6, with 9 bases in between. From germline, CDR1 is MNHNY and CDR2 SVGAGI (reference sequence). The CDR3 is made up of 12 amino acids.

This chain uses TRBV6-5 with TRBJ1-5, with unresolved D. Germline V CDR1 and CDR2: MNHEY, SVGAGI. The CDR3 extends over 14 amino acids. V lost 8 bases and J lost 4, with 15 bases in between. The DNA for the CDR3 is TGTGCCAGCCCTCCTCGTTCCGGGAATCAGCCCCAGCATTTT. Amino acid sequence: CASPPRSGNQPQHF.

The chain carries TRBV15 and TRBJ1-1, with 7 bases matching TRBD1. The CDR3 loop spans 14 amino acids. Looked up from germline, CDR1 is LNHNV and CDR2 is YYDKDF (reference sequence). V dropped 6 bases and J dropped 1; count of bases not matched to a gene: 5. CDR3 amino acids: CATRKDRANTEAFF. As DNA, the CDR3 is TGTGCCACCAGAAAAGACAGGGCGAACACTGAAGCTTTCTTT.

V usage is TRBV4-2 and J usage is TRBJ2-7; D gene unclear. Germline V gene lookup returns CDR1 LGHNA and CDR2 YNFKEQ. This CDR3 region has 15 residues. Trimming shortened V by 1 base and J by 2 bases, and 12 bases separated the two germline ends. The CDR3 region is CASSQVKGTPYEQYF. The CDR3 nucleotides are TGTGCCAGCAGCCAAGTCAAGGGAACCCCCTACGAGCAGTACTTC.

Only one count was recorded for this clonotype. The genes are TRBV4-3 and TRBJ1-6; the D gene is possibly TRBD1 (5 bases). Per the germline V gene, CDR1 is LGHNA and CDR2 is YSLEER. The CDR3 length is 17 residues. The germline V and J ends were trimmed by 0 bases and 0 bases, with 9 bases remaining between them. This chain's CDR3 is CASSQDRGSSYNSPLHF. The CDR3 DNA reads TGCGCCAGCAGCCAAGATCGGGGGAGCTCCTATAATTCACCCCTCCACTTT.

This chain joins TRBV7-2 and TRBJ1-5; D is perhaps TRBD1 (6 bases). Per the germline V gene, CDR1 is SGHTA and CDR2 is FQGNSA. The CDR3 has 14 amino acids. Deletions cut 5 bases from V and 2 bases from J, with 10 bases between. The DNA for the CDR3 is TGTGCCAGCAGCCAACAGGGCGGCAATCAGCCCCAGCATTTT. Encoded protein: CASSQQGGNQPQHF.